This T cell receptor (beta chain) was obtained from a study of blood T cell repertoires in COVID-19. Participant age was 18 to 89 years, and participants resided in roughly 25 US areas. Participants were placed into cohorts based on the clinical history they reported. Either two negative PCRs, clearance, or symptom resolution qualified Cohort 3 donors as recovered. Generated by immunoSEQ multiplex PCR, the TCRdb table keeps only in-frame clones and is missing some. Here the sample spans some 110,000 clones, roughly 89% being singletons. Germline CDR1 reads DFQATT; CDR2 reads SNEGSKA (reference sequence). The CDR3 covers 11 residues. The V end was cut by 6 bases, the J end by 6 bases, with 11 bases between.

The sequencing sample was made of PBMCs or T cells enriched from blood (not recorded which). The clonotype comes from a woman between 25 and 40 years old who had recovered from COVID-19. This chain connects TRBV20-1 to TRBJ1-1; D may be TRBD1 (6 bases). The CDR3 coding sequence is TGCAGTGCCCACAGGGTTGCTGAAGCTTTCTTT. It is translated as CSAHRVAEAFF.